The present T cell receptor beta chain was sequenced within a study of neoadjuvant anti-PD-1 for oral cavity cancer. The data were produced by immunoSEQ multiplex PCR, yet TCRdb's version contains in-frame clones alone and is incomplete. The sample lists about 16,000 clones; approximately 60% were seen once. CDR3 length: 14 amino acids. V was pared by 6 bases and J by 7 bases, with 7 bases of the junction left unmatched. In germline, CDR1 is LNHDA, CDR2 SQIVND (reference sequence). The source of this sequence is a person aged 40 to 85 with oral cavity squamous cell carcinoma. The chain has TRBV19 and TRBJ1-5; TRBD1 aligns across 9 bases. This sample comprised PBMCs, obtained before nivolumab (anti-PD-1) treatment. CDR3 in amino acids: CASRTGTGSQPQHF. In nucleotides, the CDR3 is TGTGCCAGTAGGACCGGGACAGGGTCCCAGCCCCAGCATTTT.